This T cell receptor beta chain was sequenced during a study of graft-versus-host responses after intestinal transplantation. The wider study: Multivisceral, liver-intestinal, or isolated intestinal transplants were given to recipients. Every transplant recipient was induced with anti-thymocyte globulin, then maintained on tacrolimus and steroids for about 3 years.

Points from the study as a whole: Investigators detected GvH clones in recipient marrow, with some emerging earlier in ileum or blood. Patients with graft-donor T cell macrochimerism had high graft-versus-host to host-versus-graft clonal ratios in allografts.

CDR1 MNHEY and CDR2 SMNVEV come from the germline V gene (reference sequence). Trimming left V 0 bases short and J 4 bases short, with 7 bases between. The length of the CDR3 is 13 residues. TCRdb's copy holds only in-frame clones and misses some; the assay was immunoSEQ multiplex PCR. The sample yields roughly 28,000 clones, 87% seen once. Details on this clone: Its antigen remains unknown.

The chain links TRBV27 to TRBJ2-7; D gene unclear. The sample in question was PBMCs, obtained approximately 460 days after intestinal transplantation. The receptor comes from a human patient who received an intestinal transplant, so some T cells may come from the graft donor. CDR3 amino acids: CASSLSRSYEQYF. In DNA form, the CDR3 reads TGTGCCAGCAGTTTATCGAGAAGTTACGAGCAGTACTTC.